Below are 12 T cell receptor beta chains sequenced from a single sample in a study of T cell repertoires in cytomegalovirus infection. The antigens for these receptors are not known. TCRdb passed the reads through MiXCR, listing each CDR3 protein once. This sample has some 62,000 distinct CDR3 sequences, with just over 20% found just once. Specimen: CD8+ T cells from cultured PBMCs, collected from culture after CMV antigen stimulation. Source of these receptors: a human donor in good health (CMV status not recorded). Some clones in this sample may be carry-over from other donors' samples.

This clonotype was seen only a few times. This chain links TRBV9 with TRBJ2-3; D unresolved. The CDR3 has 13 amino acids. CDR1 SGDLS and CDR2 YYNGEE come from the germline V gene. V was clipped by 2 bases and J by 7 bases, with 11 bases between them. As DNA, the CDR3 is TGTGCCAGCAGCGTGCGACAAGGGTATACGCAGTATTTT. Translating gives CASSVRQGYTQYF.

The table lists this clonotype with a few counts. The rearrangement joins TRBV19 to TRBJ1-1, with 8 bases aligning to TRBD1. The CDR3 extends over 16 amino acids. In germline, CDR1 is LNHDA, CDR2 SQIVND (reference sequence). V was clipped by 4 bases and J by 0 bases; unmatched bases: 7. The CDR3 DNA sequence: TGTGCCAGTAGTACCCCGGGGACAGGAGTGAACACTGAAGCTTTCTTT. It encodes CASSTPGTGVNTEAFF.

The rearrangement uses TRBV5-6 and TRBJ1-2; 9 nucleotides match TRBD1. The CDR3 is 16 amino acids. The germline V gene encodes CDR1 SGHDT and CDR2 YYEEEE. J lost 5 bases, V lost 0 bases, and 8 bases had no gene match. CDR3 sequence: CASSLAVRTGVYGYTF. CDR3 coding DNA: TGTGCCAGCAGCTTGGCCGTGCGGACAGGGGTATATGGCTACACCTTC.

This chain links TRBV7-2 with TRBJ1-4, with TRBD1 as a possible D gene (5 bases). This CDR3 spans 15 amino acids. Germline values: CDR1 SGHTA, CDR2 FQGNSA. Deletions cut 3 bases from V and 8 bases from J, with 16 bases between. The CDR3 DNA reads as TGTGCCAGCAGCTTCCGGACAAACCGTGGGGAAAAACTGTTTTTT. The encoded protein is CASSFRTNRGEKLFF.

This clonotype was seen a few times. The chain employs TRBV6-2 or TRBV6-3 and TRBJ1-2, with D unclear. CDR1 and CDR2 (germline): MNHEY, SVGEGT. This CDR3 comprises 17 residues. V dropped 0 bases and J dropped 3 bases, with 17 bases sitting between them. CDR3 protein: CASSYSRAAVGDYGYTF. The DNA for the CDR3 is TGTGCCAGCAGTTACTCCCGGGCCGCAGTTGGGGACTATGGCTACACCTTC.

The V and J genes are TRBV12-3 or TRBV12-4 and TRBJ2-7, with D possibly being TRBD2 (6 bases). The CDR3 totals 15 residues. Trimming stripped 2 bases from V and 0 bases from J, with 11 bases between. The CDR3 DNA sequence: TGTGCCAGCAGTTTAATAAGGACTAACTCCTACGAGCAGTACTTC. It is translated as CASSLIRTNSYEQYF.

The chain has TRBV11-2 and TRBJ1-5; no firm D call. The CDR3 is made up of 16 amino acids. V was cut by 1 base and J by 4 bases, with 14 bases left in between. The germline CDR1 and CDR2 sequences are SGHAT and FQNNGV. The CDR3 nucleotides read TGTGCCAGCAGCTTAGGAAGGGAAAGTCCAAATCAGCCCCAGCATTTT. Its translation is CASSLGRESPNQPQHF.

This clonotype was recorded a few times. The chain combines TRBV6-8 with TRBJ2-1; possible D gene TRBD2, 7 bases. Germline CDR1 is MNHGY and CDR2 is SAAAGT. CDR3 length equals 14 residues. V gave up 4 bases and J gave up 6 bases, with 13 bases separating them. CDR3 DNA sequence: TGTGCCAGCAGTTTCGAGGGGGGGGCCAATGAGCAGTTCTTC. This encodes CASSFEGGANEQFF.

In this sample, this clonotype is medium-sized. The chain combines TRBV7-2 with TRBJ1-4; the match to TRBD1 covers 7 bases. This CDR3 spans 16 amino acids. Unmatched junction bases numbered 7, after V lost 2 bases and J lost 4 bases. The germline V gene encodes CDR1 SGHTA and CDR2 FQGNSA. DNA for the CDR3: TGTGCCAGCAGCTTACGCCCGGGACAGAGTAATGAAAAACTGTTTTTT. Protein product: CASSLRPGQSNEKLFF.

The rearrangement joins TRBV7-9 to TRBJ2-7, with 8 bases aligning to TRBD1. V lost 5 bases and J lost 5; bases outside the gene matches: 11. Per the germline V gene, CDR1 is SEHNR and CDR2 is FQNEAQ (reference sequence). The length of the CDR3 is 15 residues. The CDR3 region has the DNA TGTGCCAGCAGCCCATGGGGCAGGGGGCGCGACGAGCAGTACTTC. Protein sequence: CASSPWGRGRDEQYF.

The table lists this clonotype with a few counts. CDR3 in DNA: TGTGCCAGCATCCTTAGGTCGGGTATCAACTATGGCTACACCTTC. It is translated as CASILRSGINYGYTF. This chain links TRBV7-2 with TRBJ1-2; D gene ambiguous. CDR1 is SGHTA, CDR2 FQGNSA, per germline. Trimming removed 7 bases at V and 2 bases at J, with 17 bases between. This CDR3 has 15 residues.

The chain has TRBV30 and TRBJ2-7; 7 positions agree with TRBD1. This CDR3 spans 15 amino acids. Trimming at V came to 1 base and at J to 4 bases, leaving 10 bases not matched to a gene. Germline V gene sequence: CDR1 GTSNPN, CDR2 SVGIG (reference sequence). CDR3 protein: CAWSELGQVDYEQYF. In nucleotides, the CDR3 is TGTGCCTGGAGTGAGTTAGGACAGGTTGATTACGAGCAGTACTTC. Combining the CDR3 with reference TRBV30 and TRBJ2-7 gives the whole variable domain SQTIHQWPATLVQPVGSPLSLECTVEGTSNPNLYWYRQAAGRGLQLLFYSVGIGQISSEVPQNLSASRPQDRQFILSSKKLLLSDSGFYLCAWSELGQVDYEQYFGPGTRLTVT.